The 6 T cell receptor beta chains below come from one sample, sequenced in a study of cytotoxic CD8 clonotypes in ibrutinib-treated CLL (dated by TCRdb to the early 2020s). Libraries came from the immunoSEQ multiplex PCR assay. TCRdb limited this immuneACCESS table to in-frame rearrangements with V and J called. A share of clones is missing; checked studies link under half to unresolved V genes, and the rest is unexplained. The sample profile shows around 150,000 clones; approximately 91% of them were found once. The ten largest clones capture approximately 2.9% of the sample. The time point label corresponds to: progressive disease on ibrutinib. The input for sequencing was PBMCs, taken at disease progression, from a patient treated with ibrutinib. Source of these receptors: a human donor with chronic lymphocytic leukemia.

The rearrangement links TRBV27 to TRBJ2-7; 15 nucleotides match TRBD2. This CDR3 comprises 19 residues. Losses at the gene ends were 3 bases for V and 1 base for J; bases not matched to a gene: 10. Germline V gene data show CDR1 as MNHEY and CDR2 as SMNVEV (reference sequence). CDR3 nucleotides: TGTGCCAGCAGTTTTAGCGTAGGAGGGACTAGCGGGAGGTCCTACGAGCAGTACTTC. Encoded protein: CASSFSVGGTSGRSYEQYF.

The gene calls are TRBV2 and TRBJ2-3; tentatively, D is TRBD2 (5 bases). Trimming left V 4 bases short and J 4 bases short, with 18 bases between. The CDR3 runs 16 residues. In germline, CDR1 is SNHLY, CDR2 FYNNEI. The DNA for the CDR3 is TGTGCCAGCAGTGTCCCGGCCCAAGGAGGCCCAGATACGCAGTATTTT. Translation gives CASSVPAQGGPDTQYF.

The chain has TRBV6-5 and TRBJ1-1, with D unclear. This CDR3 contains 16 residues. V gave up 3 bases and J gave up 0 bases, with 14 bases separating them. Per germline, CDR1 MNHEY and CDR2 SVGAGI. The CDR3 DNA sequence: TGTGCCAGCAGTTATGGTCTAGGTCAGCTGAACACTGAAGCTTTCTTT. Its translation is CASSYGLGQLNTEAFF.

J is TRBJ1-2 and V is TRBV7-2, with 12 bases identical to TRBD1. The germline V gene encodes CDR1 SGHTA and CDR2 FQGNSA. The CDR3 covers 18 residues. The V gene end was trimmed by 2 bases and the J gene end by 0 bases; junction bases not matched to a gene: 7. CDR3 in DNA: TGTGCCAGCAGCTTAACCCAGGGACAGGGGGCTTCTAACTATGGCTACACCTTC. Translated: CASSLTQGQGASNYGYTF.

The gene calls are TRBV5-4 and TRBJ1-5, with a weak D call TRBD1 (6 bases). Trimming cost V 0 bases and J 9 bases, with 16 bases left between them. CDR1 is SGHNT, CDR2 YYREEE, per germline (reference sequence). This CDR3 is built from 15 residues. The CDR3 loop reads CASSLAGADSGPQHF. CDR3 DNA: TGTGCCAGCAGCTTGGCGGGGGCCGACTCAGGGCCCCAGCATTTT.

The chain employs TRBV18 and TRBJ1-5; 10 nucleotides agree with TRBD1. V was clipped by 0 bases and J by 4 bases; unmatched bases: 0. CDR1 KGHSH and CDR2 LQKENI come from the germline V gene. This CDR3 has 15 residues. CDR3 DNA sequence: TGTGCCAGCTCACCACCGGGACAGGGGAATCAGCCCCAGCATTTT. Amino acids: CASSPPGQGNQPQHF.